This section outlines one T cell receptor beta chain sequence together with its context. These data originate in a study of blood T cell repertoires in COVID-19. Study details: Italy, Spain and the United States were the sources of the convalescent and acute COVID-19 samples. PBMCs, B-cell-depleted T cells, or T cells provided the cDNA or gDNA that made up the material.

In the original workflow: How many nucleated cells were present was estimated from reference gene primer amplification. TCRdb's copy holds only in-frame clones and misses some; the assay was immunoSEQ multiplex PCR. D and trimming were read from the DNA, whereas the V and J calls and clone size are those reported in that table. The profile shows a few hundred thousand clones, about 87% of them singletons. Deletions cut 6 bases from V and 2 bases from J, with 23 bases between. Germline CDR1 and CDR2: LGHNT and FRNRAP. The CDR3 has 18 amino acids. Sequences were obtained from peripheral blood. This clonotype originated in a woman aged 45-65 years with acute or convalescent COVID-19. This chain connects TRBV12-5 to TRBJ2-1, with D possibly matching TRBD1 (6 bases). CDR3: CASGNHRAPQGTYNEQFF. The CDR3 coding sequence is TGTGCTAGTGGCAACCACCGGGCCCCCCAGGGGACCTACAATGAGCAGTTCTTC. Using reference TRBV12-5 and TRBJ2-1 for the parts outside the CDR3, the full variable domain is DARVTQTPRHKVTEMGQEVTMRCQPILGHNTVFWYRQTMMQGLELLAYFRNRAPLDDSGMPKDRFSAEMPDATLATLKIQPSEPRDSAVYFCASGNHRAPQGTYNEQFFGPGTRLTVL.